This T cell receptor beta chain was profiled in a study of T cells after yellow fever vaccination. At the level of the study: Some fractions had low cell numbers, and these were prepared with SMART-Seq v4 Ultra Low Input.

TCR cDNA, made by 5'RACE template switching, carried an added universal primer site and UMIs. Each CDR3 protein gets one entry after TCRdb re-called the 5' RACE reads with MiXCR. The sample includes hundreds of thousands of distinct CDR3 sequences, 9% to 15% of them seen just once. Overall study results and limits: Though weaker, the secondary response peaked faster, on day 5 versus 15. Boosting was followed by the reappearance of most primary-vaccination clones (less than 98% CD4, 85% to 90% CD8).

This clonotype was picked up a small number of times. Its matching antigen is unknown. The sequence was obtained from a man aged 25-45 years who received the YFV17D yellow fever vaccine. This material consisted of PBMCs, taken on the day of the yellow fever booster vaccination.

Written as DNA, the CDR3 is TGTGCCAGCAGCATAAGAAGGAATGAGCAGTTCTTC. As protein: CASSIRRNEQFF. This chain links TRBV7-2 with TRBJ2-1; D gene ambiguous. V gave up 5 bases and J gave up 7 bases, with 9 bases separating them. The germline CDR1 and CDR2 sequences are SGHTA and FQGNSA. This CDR3 contains 12 residues.